This is a list of T cell receptor beta chains from one sample in a study of blood T cell repertoires in COVID-19. Assay: immunoSEQ multiplex PCR; the TCRdb copy retains only in-frame clones and omits some. The sample contains 50,000 or so clones, approximately 95% of which appear only once. Specimen: peripheral blood. Receptors were obtained from a man aged 60-69 years with COVID-19, enrolled during active disease. CDR3s include the opening cysteine and the closing phenylalanine or tryptophan. The D gene is left open where the match is weak. Clone size appears in some rows only: once, few, many, or a class for an expanded clone.

d_call: .
j_call: TRBJ1-5
clone_size: .
v_call: TRBV11-2
cdr3_nt: TGTGCCAGCAGCTCCGGGGCGGGGGGCAGCAATCAGCCCCAGCATTTT
cdr3_aa: CASSSGAGGSNQPQHF

d_call: TRBD1
j_call: TRBJ2-7
clone_size: .
v_call: TRBV11-2
cdr3_nt: TGTGCCAGCAGCTTGCCCCCTCCGGGACAGGGGCGAACCTACGAGCAGTACTTC
cdr3_aa: CASSLPPPGQGRTYEQYF

d_call: .
j_call: TRBJ1-5
clone_size: once
v_call: TRBV21-1
cdr3_nt: TGTGCCAGCAGCAAAGTCCGGTCGGGGTCTGGTCAGCCCCAGCATTTT
cdr3_aa: CASSKVRSGSGQPQHF

d_call: .
j_call: TRBJ2-7
clone_size: .
v_call: TRBV9
cdr3_nt: TGTGCCAGCAGCGTCGACCCGGGGACATTTACCTACGAGCAGTACTTC
cdr3_aa: CASSVDPGTFTYEQYF

d_call: .
j_call: TRBJ2-1
clone_size: .
v_call: TRBV19
cdr3_nt: TGTGCCAGCCGTCCAAAAGCCGGTGAGCAGTTCTTC
cdr3_aa: CASRPKAGEQFF

d_call: .
j_call: TRBJ2-7
clone_size: once
v_call: TRBV9
cdr3_nt: TGTGCCAGCAGCGTAGGCGGCAACGAGCAGTACTTC
cdr3_aa: CASSVGGNEQYF

d_call: .
j_call: TRBJ2-5
clone_size: .
v_call: TRBV5-4
cdr3_nt: TGTGCCAGCAGGGGAGGGCAGGGGCTCCCTGGGAAAGAGACCCAGTACTTC
cdr3_aa: CASRGGQGLPGKETQYF

d_call: .
j_call: TRBJ1-5
clone_size: .
v_call: TRBV18
cdr3_nt: TGTGCCAGCTCACCGGCAGGGGATAATCAGCCCCAGCATTTT
cdr3_aa: CASSPAGDNQPQHF

d_call: .
j_call: TRBJ1-5
clone_size: .
v_call: TRBV7-6
cdr3_nt: TGTGCCAGCAGCTCGGGAGAGGATCAGCCCCAGCATTTT
cdr3_aa: CASSSGEDQPQHF

d_call: TRBD2
j_call: TRBJ2-1
clone_size: .
v_call: TRBV18
cdr3_nt: TGTGCCAGCTCACCCACCCGACTAGCGGGAGAGGGTGAGCAGTTCTTC
cdr3_aa: CASSPTRLAGEGEQFF

d_call: TRBD1
j_call: TRBJ1-5
clone_size: once
v_call: TRBV28
cdr3_nt: TGTGCCGGTGTGACAGGGTTTGGCAATCAGCCCCAGCATTTT
cdr3_aa: CAGVTGFGNQPQHF

d_call: TRBD1
j_call: TRBJ1-5
clone_size: once
v_call: TRBV15
cdr3_nt: TGTGCCACCAGCAGAGTGGCCCCTGGGGACAGGTGGGAACAGCCCCAGCATTTT
cdr3_aa: CATSRVAPGDRWEQPQHF

d_call: TRBD2
j_call: TRBJ2-1
clone_size: .
v_call: TRBV9
cdr3_nt: TGTGCCAGCAGCGTAGAATCTAGCGGGAGGTTTGAGCAGTTCTTC
cdr3_aa: CASSVESSGRFEQFF

d_call: .
j_call: TRBJ2-5
clone_size: .
v_call: TRBV3-1/TRBV3-2
cdr3_nt: TGTGCCAGCAGTCAAGGGGCTAACCAAGAGACCCAGTACTTC
cdr3_aa: CASSQGANQETQYF

d_call: TRBD1
j_call: TRBJ1-5
clone_size: .
v_call: TRBV3-1/TRBV3-2
cdr3_nt: TGTGCCAGCAGCCAAGGACAGGGGGCCTTTCAGCCCCAGCATTTT
cdr3_aa: CASSQGQGAFQPQHF

d_call: TRBD1
j_call: TRBJ1-6
clone_size: .
v_call: TRBV9
cdr3_nt: TGTGCCAGCAGCCCAGGACAGGGGGCATGGTCACCCCTCCACTTT
cdr3_aa: CASSPGQGAWSPLHF

d_call: TRBD1
j_call: TRBJ1-2
clone_size: .
v_call: TRBV19
cdr3_nt: TGTGCCAGTAGTACCGCGGGACAGGGACCGAATGGCTACACCTTC
cdr3_aa: CASSTAGQGPNGYTF

d_call: TRBD2
j_call: TRBJ2-7
clone_size: .
v_call: TRBV15
cdr3_nt: TGTGCCACCAGCTTCGGGAGGGGCGGAACCTACGAGCAGTACTTC
cdr3_aa: CATSFGRGGTYEQYF

d_call: TRBD1
j_call: TRBJ1-1
clone_size: .
v_call: TRBV19
cdr3_nt: TGTGCCAGTAGCCGGGGACAGGGTGTCAACACTGAAGCTTTCTTT
cdr3_aa: CASSRGQGVNTEAFF

d_call: TRBD1
j_call: TRBJ1-1
clone_size: once
v_call: TRBV2
cdr3_nt: TGTGCCAGCAGTCTTGACAGGGCGGCAGTGAACACTGAAGCTTTCTTT
cdr3_aa: CASSLDRAAVNTEAFF

d_call: .
j_call: TRBJ2-2
clone_size: .
v_call: TRBV18
cdr3_nt: TGTGCCAGCTCACCATTCGCAGGGATCCCCGGGGAGCTGTTTTTT
cdr3_aa: CASSPFAGIPGELFF

d_call: .
j_call: TRBJ1-5
clone_size: .
v_call: TRBV5-6
cdr3_nt: TGTGCCAGCAGCTTCCGGGGGGGCAATAGCAATCAGCCCCAGCATTTT
cdr3_aa: CASSFRGGNSNQPQHF

d_call: TRBD1
j_call: TRBJ1-2
clone_size: .
v_call: TRBV4-2
cdr3_nt: TGTGCCAGCAGCCAAGATGTGCGGGTCAGGGGGCGAGGCTACACCTTC
cdr3_aa: CASSQDVRVRGRGYTF

d_call: TRBD2
j_call: TRBJ2-1
clone_size: .
v_call: TRBV6-6
cdr3_nt: TGTGCCAGCAGTTACCGGGCTAGCGGGAGCGATGAGCAGTTCTTC
cdr3_aa: CASSYRASGSDEQFF

d_call: .
j_call: TRBJ2-2
clone_size: .
v_call: TRBV19
cdr3_nt: TGTGCCAGTAGTATAGATCTGGAGGGGGGGCGCACCGGGGAGCTGTTTTTT
cdr3_aa: CASSIDLEGGRTGELFF

d_call: .
j_call: TRBJ1-1
clone_size: .
v_call: TRBV29-1
cdr3_nt: TGCAGCGTTGCTGACAGGCGAGCTTTCTTT
cdr3_aa: CSVADRRAFF

d_call: TRBD2
j_call: TRBJ2-1
clone_size: .
v_call: TRBV27
cdr3_nt: TGTGCCAGCAGTTTCGGTACTAGCGGGAGGGCCACCGCAAATGAGCAGTTCTTC
cdr3_aa: CASSFGTSGRATANEQFF

d_call: .
j_call: TRBJ2-4
clone_size: once
v_call: TRBV27
cdr3_nt: TGTGCCAGCAGTCCCTGGGGAGGATCCAAAAACATTCAGTACTTC
cdr3_aa: CASSPWGGSKNIQYF

d_call: TRBD1
j_call: TRBJ1-1
clone_size: .
v_call: TRBV6-5
cdr3_nt: TGTGCCAGCAGGCGGACAGGGCCCACTGAAGCTTTCTTT
cdr3_aa: CASRRTGPTEAFF

d_call: TRBD2
j_call: TRBJ2-3
clone_size: .
v_call: TRBV7-3
cdr3_nt: TGTGCCAGCAGCTTCGCTAGCGGGGGGCCAGATACGCAGTATTTT
cdr3_aa: CASSFASGGPDTQYF

d_call: .
j_call: TRBJ2-7
clone_size: once
v_call: TRBV6-5
cdr3_nt: TGTGCCAGCAGTTACTCTGGCAGACGGGGCTACGAGCAGTACTTC
cdr3_aa: CASSYSGRRGYEQYF

d_call: .
j_call: TRBJ1-2
clone_size: .
v_call: TRBV7-9
cdr3_nt: TGTGCCAGCAGTCCCCTACAGGGTCGTGGGTATGGCTACACCTTC
cdr3_aa: CASSPLQGRGYGYTF

d_call: TRBD2
j_call: TRBJ2-2
clone_size: few
v_call: TRBV6-2/TRBV6-3
cdr3_nt: TGTGCCAGCAGTAACCTAGCGGGAGTTGCCACCGGGGAGCTGTTTTTT
cdr3_aa: CASSNLAGVATGELFF

d_call: .
j_call: TRBJ1-1
clone_size: .
v_call: TRBV28
cdr3_nt: TGTGCCAGCAGCCAGGGTGGACTGAACACTGAAGCTTTCTTT
cdr3_aa: CASSQGGLNTEAFF

d_call: .
j_call: TRBJ1-1
clone_size: .
v_call: TRBV30
cdr3_nt: TGTGCCTGGAGTGTACGGGTGAACACTGAAGCTTTCTTT
cdr3_aa: CAWSVRVNTEAFF

d_call: .
j_call: TRBJ2-7
clone_size: .
v_call: TRBV28
cdr3_nt: TGTGCCAGCAGTATAACAGGGACCCGGTACTTC
cdr3_aa: CASSITGTRYF

d_call: TRBD1
j_call: TRBJ2-7
clone_size: .
v_call: TRBV19
cdr3_nt: TGTGCCAGTAGTCCCGGGACAGGGGTTCGGTACGAGCAGTACTTC
cdr3_aa: CASSPGTGVRYEQYF

d_call: .
j_call: TRBJ2-3
clone_size: .
v_call: TRBV4-1
cdr3_nt: TGCGCCAGCAGCCAAGACCGGGGGGCGAGTGGCACAGATACGCAGTATTTT
cdr3_aa: CASSQDRGASGTDTQYF

d_call: .
j_call: TRBJ1-1
clone_size: .
v_call: TRBV18
cdr3_nt: TGTGCCAGCTCGACATTCTCTCAAGGGAACACTGAAGCTTTCTTT
cdr3_aa: CASSTFSQGNTEAFF

d_call: .
j_call: TRBJ2-7
clone_size: .
v_call: TRBV18
cdr3_nt: TGTGCCAGCTCACGCGGGACCCCGGAAATATTCTCCTACGAGCAGTACTTC
cdr3_aa: CASSRGTPEIFSYEQYF

d_call: .
j_call: TRBJ1-2
clone_size: .
v_call: TRBV19
cdr3_nt: TGTGCCAGTAGTATCTTTGAGGTGGACTATGGCTACACCTTC
cdr3_aa: CASSIFEVDYGYTF

d_call: .
j_call: TRBJ1-1
clone_size: .
v_call: TRBV11-3
cdr3_nt: TGTGCCAGCAGCTTAGATTGGCAGTCCCTGAACACTGAAGCTTTCTTT
cdr3_aa: CASSLDWQSLNTEAFF

d_call: .
j_call: TRBJ1-5
clone_size: once
v_call: TRBV15
cdr3_nt: TGTGCCACCAGCAGGGGGCGCGGTATGGGCAATCAGCCCCAGCATTTT
cdr3_aa: CATSRGRGMGNQPQHF

d_call: TRBD1
j_call: TRBJ1-5
clone_size: .
v_call: TRBV30
cdr3_nt: TGTGCCTGGAGCCTCGGACAGGGCAGTCAGCCCCAGCATTTT
cdr3_aa: CAWSLGQGSQPQHF

d_call: .
j_call: TRBJ2-7
clone_size: few
v_call: TRBV7-9
cdr3_nt: TGTGCCAGCAGCTTATACGGGTCCAACGAGCAGTACTTC
cdr3_aa: CASSLYGSNEQYF

d_call: TRBD1
j_call: TRBJ2-2
clone_size: .
v_call: TRBV19
cdr3_nt: TGTGCCAGTAGTATCCCGGGACAGCTCACCGGGGAGCTGTTTTTT
cdr3_aa: CASSIPGQLTGELFF

d_call: .
j_call: TRBJ1-2
clone_size: .
v_call: TRBV5-6
cdr3_nt: TGTGCCAGCCTTCCTCCCGGGTCTTGGCGTGGCTACACCTTC
cdr3_aa: CASLPPGSWRGYTF

d_call: .
j_call: TRBJ1-3
clone_size: .
v_call: TRBV11-2
cdr3_nt: TGTGCCAGCAGCCAACTGATCGGGAGAGCTGGAAACACCATATATTTT
cdr3_aa: CASSQLIGRAGNTIYF